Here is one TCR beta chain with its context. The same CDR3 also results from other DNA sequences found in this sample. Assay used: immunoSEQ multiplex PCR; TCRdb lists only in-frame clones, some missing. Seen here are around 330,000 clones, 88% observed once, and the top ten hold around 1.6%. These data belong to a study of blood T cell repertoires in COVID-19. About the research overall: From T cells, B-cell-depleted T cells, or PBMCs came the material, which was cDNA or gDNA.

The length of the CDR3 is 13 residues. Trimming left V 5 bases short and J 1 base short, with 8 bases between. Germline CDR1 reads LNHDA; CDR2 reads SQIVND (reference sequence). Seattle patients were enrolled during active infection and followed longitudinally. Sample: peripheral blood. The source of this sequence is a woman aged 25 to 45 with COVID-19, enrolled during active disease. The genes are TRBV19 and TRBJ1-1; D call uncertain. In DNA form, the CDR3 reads TGTGCCAGTAGTTGGGGAGAGAACACTGAAGCTTTCTTT. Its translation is CASSWGENTEAFF.